The next 23 T cell receptor beta chains were all read from a single sample in a study of vaccination effects on CD4 cells after COVID-19. Under the ViraFEST assay, PBMC were stimulated with viral peptide pools so that antigen-specific CD4+ T cells expanded. Sequencing was performed afterwards. Once cultured for 9 to 11 days, the cells underwent separation to obtain CD4+ T cells. As their vaccination, participants received two doses of either BNT162b2 or mRNA-1273. The antigens these receptors bind are not known. Only in-frame clones appear in the TCRdb table, and some are missing; sequencing was by immunoSEQ multiplex PCR. The sample records about 59,000 clones, 60% to 80% being singletons. The source material was CD4+ T cells from PBMCs cultured with HCoV-OC43 spike peptides, sampled after COVID-19 vaccination. Sample subset: HCoV-OC43 spike overlapping peptide pool stimulation. The receptors were sampled from a human donor who received a COVID-19 vaccine.

This clone was counted a single time. The chain uses TRBV29-1 and TRBJ1-2, with 7 nucleotides matching TRBD1. V lost 5 bases, J lost 8 bases, and 8 bases stayed unmatched. Germline V gene data show CDR1 as SQVTM and CDR2 as ANQGSEA. This CDR3 has 12 residues. The CDR3 region is CSVMTGTYGYTF. In nucleotides, the CDR3 is TGCAGCGTTATGACAGGGACCTACGGCTACACCTTC. Looking up the rest from reference TRBV29-1 and TRBJ1-2 gives the full variable domain: SAVISQKPSRDICQRGTSLTIQCQVDSQVTMMFWYRQQPGQSLTLIATANQGSEATYESGFVIDKFPISRPNLTFSTLTVSNMSPEDSSIYLCSVMTGTYGYTFGSGTRLTVV.

The CDR3 sequence is CASSPPNPYRGTEAFF. The CDR3 DNA reads TGTGCCAGCTCACCACCAAATCCATATCGCGGCACTGAAGCTTTCTTT. The rearrangement joins TRBV18 to TRBJ1-1; D ambiguous. Trimming removed 0 bases at V and 4 bases at J, with 15 bases between. This CDR3 contains 16 residues. Germline CDR1 KGHSH, CDR2 LQKENI.

The rearrangement links TRBV7-3 to TRBJ2-5; 7 nucleotides match TRBD1. Germline V lookup: CDR1 SGHTA, CDR2 FQGTGA. There are 15 residues in the CDR3. After removal of 5 bases from V and 2 bases from J, the junction contained 8 bases not matched to a gene. In nucleotides, the CDR3 is TGTGCCAGCAGCCGACAGGGTACCAATCAAGAGACCCAGTACTTC. Translation: CASSRQGTNQETQYF.

J is TRBJ2-1 and V is TRBV4-1, with D perhaps matching TRBD1 or TRBD2 (6 bases each). The CDR3 runs to 17 residues. From germline, CDR1 is MGHRA and CDR2 YSYEKL. Deletions cut 3 bases from V and 7 bases from J, with 22 bases between. Written as DNA, the CDR3 is TGCGCCAGCAGCCATGGAGGGGGGCCACCCAGAGGGAATGAGCAGTTCTTC. Its protein is CASSHGGGPPRGNEQFF.

In this sample, this clone turned up a few times. This chain joins TRBV3-1 (or the pseudogene TRBV3-2) and TRBJ2-3, with a possible D match to TRBD1 (6 bases). This CDR3 contains 16 residues. The germline V gene has CDR1 LGHDT and CDR2 YNNKEL (reference sequence). V lost 3 bases and J 2 bases, leaving 15 bases between the germline ends. CDR3 sequence reads: CASSHSWGRNTDTQYF. The CDR3 DNA is TGTGCCAGCAGCCATTCGTGGGGGCGAAACACAGATACGCAGTATTTT.

The chain joins TRBV24-1 to TRBJ1-1, with 8 bases matching TRBD1. Trimming took 4 bases from V and 11 from J; bases not matched to a gene: 14. The CDR3 is made up of 15 amino acids. Germline CDR1 reads KGHDR; CDR2 reads SFDVKD. In DNA, the CDR3 is TGTGCCACCAGTGACACAGGGGGACATGGGTCGGGGGCTTTCTTT. Protein sequence: CATSDTGGHGSGAFF.

V gene TRBV27 combines with J gene TRBJ2-5; 10 bases are shared with TRBD2. V shed 6 bases and J 4 bases; nucleotides not matched to a gene: 14. The CDR3 totals 17 residues. Germline lookup yields CDR1 MNHEY and CDR2 SMNVEV (reference sequence). The CDR3 DNA sequence: TGTGCCAGCAGCCGAAAATCAACCGGGACTAGCGTAGAGACCCAGTACTTC. It codes for CASSRKSTGTSVETQYF.

This chain uses TRBV6-5 with TRBJ2-7, with D possibly called TRBD1 or TRBD2 (5 bases each). The CDR3 has 13 residues. Between the trimmed V and J ends, which lost 6 bases and 6 bases, there was a span of 15 bases. Germline V lookup: CDR1 MNHEY, CDR2 SVGAGI. This CDR3 reads CASSRGATTEQYV. The CDR3 nucleotides read TGTGCCAGCAGCCGAGGGGCAACAACCGAGCAGTACGTC.

The chain has TRBV25-1 and TRBJ1-3; D is perhaps TRBD1 (6 bases). V was pared by 10 bases and J by 2 bases, with 15 bases between. Germline values: CDR1 MGHDK, CDR2 SYGVNS. The CDR3 spans 14 residues. CDR3 amino acids: CATSIGGAGNTIYF. CDR3 coding DNA: TGTGCCACCTCCATAGGGGGGGCTGGAAACACCATATATTTT.

For the CDR3, the DNA is TGTGCCAGCTACCACCCGGGGGGGCAAGAGACCCAGTACTTC. This sequence encodes CASYHPGGQETQYF. This rearrangement joins TRBV11-2 to TRBJ2-5; 8 positions match TRBD2. V lost 8 bases to trimming and J lost 2 bases; unmatched junction nucleotides: 7. Germline V gene sequence: CDR1 SGHAT, CDR2 FQNNGV. This CDR3 has 14 residues.

The CDR3 loop reads CASSQWLTGNEQFF. Written as DNA, the CDR3 is TGTGCCAGCAGCCAATGGCTAACCGGCAATGAGCAGTTCTTC. The chain employs TRBV14 and TRBJ2-1; D not resolved. Trimming removed 2 bases from V and 6 bases from J, with 11 bases in between. This CDR3 contains 14 residues. Germline-derived CDR1 and CDR2 are SGHDN and FVKESK.

The chain recombines TRBV12-3 or TRBV12-4 with TRBJ1-1, with D unclear. The CDR3 runs to 13 residues. Trimming stripped 6 bases from V and 8 bases from J, with 16 bases between. The CDR3 DNA is TGTGCCAGCAGGACCTTCGAGGGTTCCGAAGCTTTCTTT. It encodes CASRTFEGSEAFF.

The gene calls are TRBV2 and TRBJ1-2, with D unresolved. The CDR3 totals 13 residues. From germline, CDR1 is SNHLY and CDR2 FYNNEI. V was cut by 5 bases and J by 3 bases, with 10 bases left in between. CDR3 in DNA: TGTGCCAGCAGTCTATCAAGGGACTATGGCTACACCTTC. Its protein is CASSLSRDYGYTF.

The chain has TRBV9 and TRBJ1-2, with 9 nucleotides matching TRBD1. Per germline, CDR1 SGDLS and CDR2 YYNGEE. The ends lost 3 bases at V and 6 bases at J; junction bases unmatched: 3. The length of the CDR3 is 13 residues. The CDR3 sequence is CASSARQGDGYTF. The CDR3 DNA is TGTGCCAGCAGCGCCCGACAGGGGGATGGCTACACCTTC.

The chain employs TRBV5-6 and TRBJ2-2; 7 nucleotides match TRBD2. V shed 0 bases and J 6 bases; nucleotides not matched to a gene: 8. Per the germline V gene, CDR1 is SGHDT and CDR2 is YYEEEE. This CDR3 is built from 16 residues. CDR3 sequence: CASSLGLAAGSGELFF. CDR3 nucleotides: TGTGCCAGCAGCTTGGGGCTAGCGGCCGGGTCCGGGGAGCTGTTTTTT.

This clone showed up just a few times. The rearrangement uses TRBV18 and TRBJ1-2; 7 bases match TRBD1. V lost 8 bases, J lost 8 bases, and 11 bases stayed unmatched. The CDR3 runs to 13 residues. The germline V gene encodes CDR1 KGHSH and CDR2 LQKENI. CDR3 region: CASRPQGPGGYTF. CDR3 sequence (DNA): TGTGCCAGCAGACCACAGGGGCCGGGCGGCTACACCTTC.

CDR3 DNA sequence: TGCGCCAGCAGCCAAGACTTGGGAACCCCGTTCTTC. It yields the protein CASSQDLGTPFF. The chain combines TRBV4-1 with TRBJ2-1; D gene unclear. The germline V gene encodes CDR1 MGHRA and CDR2 YSYEKL. The V and J ends lost 0 bases and 15 bases respectively, with 12 bases between them. There are 12 residues in the CDR3.

The chain is built from TRBV12-3 or TRBV12-4 and TRBJ2-1; no clear D. V was trimmed by 8 bases and J by 10 bases, leaving 12 bases between them. The CDR3 is 11 residues long. Written as DNA, the CDR3 is TGTGCCAGCGGATTATCCCGGGAGCAGTTCTTC. This encodes CASGLSREQFF.

This sequence joins TRBV27 and TRBJ2-5, with D possibly matching TRBD1 (5 bases). Trimming cost V 8 bases and J 5 bases, with 18 bases left between them. The CDR3 has 14 amino acids. Germline values: CDR1 MNHEY, CDR2 SMNVEV (reference sequence). CDR3: CASRRSGAGETQYF. The CDR3, as DNA: TGTGCCAGCCGACGGTCAGGCGCAGGGGAGACCCAGTACTTC.

This rearrangement joins TRBV2 to TRBJ1-2; possible D gene TRBD1, 5 bases. V was shortened by 3 bases and J by 1 base, with 12 bases between the two germline ends. Per the germline V gene, CDR1 is SNHLY and CDR2 is FYNNEI. This CDR3 spans 15 amino acids. DNA of the CDR3: TGTGCCAGCAGTGATGGGGGGACCGTTAACTATGGCTACACCTTC. Encoded protein: CASSDGGTVNYGYTF.

CDR3 residues: CASSSGEADTQYF. The CDR3 DNA reads TGCGCCAGCAGCTCCGGGGAAGCCGATACGCAGTATTTT. This chain connects TRBV4-3 to TRBJ2-3; TRBD2 might be the D (5 bases). With 5 bases removed from V and 6 bases from J, the gap between germline ends came to 12 bases. Looked up from germline, CDR1 is LGHNA and CDR2 is YSLEER. CDR3 length: 13 amino acids.

The chain couples TRBV18 to TRBJ1-5; a weak D match, TRBD1 (5 bases). CDR1 KGHSH and CDR2 LQKENI come from the germline V gene. Trimming took 2 bases from V and 4 from J, leaving 9 bases between them. This CDR3 is 14 amino acids long. CDR3 amino acids: CASSPGGANQPQHF. DNA of the CDR3: TGTGCCAGCTCACCAGGCGGGGCGAATCAGCCCCAGCATTTT.

The chain combines TRBV3-1 (or the pseudogene TRBV3-2) with TRBJ1-6, with D perhaps TRBD1 (6 bases). The CDR3 covers 14 residues. Germline V lookup: CDR1 LGHDT, CDR2 YNNKEL (reference sequence). V was trimmed by 3 bases and J by 6 bases, leaving 9 bases between them. This CDR3 reads CASSQGAVNSPLHF. The CDR3 bases are TGTGCCAGCAGCCAGGGGGCGGTTAATTCACCCCTCCACTTT.